The 6 T cell receptor beta chains in this list originate from one sample, sequenced in a study of cytomegalovirus exposure and HLA in healthy donors. 13 Jbeta primers and 60 Vbeta primers were used for the PCR. TCRdb's copy holds only in-frame clones and misses some; the assay was immunoSEQ multiplex PCR. The top ten clones hold 6.7% of a sample with about 150,000 clones, around 79% of them seen once. Sequenced: PBMCs. Receptors were obtained from a middle-aged woman in good health and CMV-seropositive.

This clone was found many times. The chain couples TRBV6-5 to TRBJ2-7; possible D gene TRBD2, 6 bases. V dropped 6 bases and J dropped 5 bases, with 17 bases sitting between them. Germline assignment: CDR1 MNHEY and CDR2 SVGAGI. This CDR3 contains 14 residues. This CDR3 is CASRDVGGRNEQYF. CDR3 in DNA: TGTGCCAGCAGGGACGTCGGGGGACGCAACGAGCAGTACTTC.

The J gene is TRBJ1-5, the V gene TRBV19, with TRBD1 matching over 9 bases. Germline values: CDR1 LNHDA, CDR2 SQIVND (reference sequence). This CDR3 spans 16 amino acids. V lost 9 bases to trimming and J lost 7 bases; unmatched junction nucleotides: 16. The CDR3 sequence: CASESWGTGWEQPQHF. CDR3 nucleotides: TGTGCCAGCGAGTCCTGGGGGACAGGGTGGGAGCAGCCCCAGCATTTT.

The genes are TRBV2 and TRBJ2-1; D unclear. The CDR3 extends over 14 amino acids. V was clipped by 7 bases and J by 0 bases, with 10 bases between them. CDR1 is SNHLY and CDR2 is FYNNEI in the germline V gene. This CDR3 reads CASTPNYSYNEQFF. The DNA for the CDR3 is TGTGCCAGCACCCCCAACTACTCCTACAATGAGCAGTTCTTC.

The gene calls are TRBV7-9 and TRBJ2-3, with 7 nucleotides matching TRBD1. Germline V gives CDR1 SEHNR, CDR2 FQNEAQ (reference sequence). CDR3 size: 14 residues. Losses at the gene ends were 4 bases for V and 2 bases for J; bases not matched to a gene: 3. In DNA, the CDR3 is TGTGCCAGCAGCTACAGGGGTAACACAGATACGCAGTATTTT. It yields the protein CASSYRGNTDTQYF. Full variable domain (rest looked up from reference TRBV7-9 and TRBJ2-3): DTGVSQNPRHKITKRGQNVTFRCDPISEHNRLYWYRQTLGQGPEFLTYFQNEAQLEKSRLLSDRFSAERPKGSFSTLEIQRTEQGDSAMYLCASSYRGNTDTQYFGPGTRLTVL.

The chain is built from TRBV10-3 and TRBJ2-3; maybe TRBD1 (5 bases). Germline V gives CDR1 ENHRY, CDR2 SYGVKD. This CDR3 has 15 amino acids. The V end was cut by 1 base, the J end by 2 bases, with 10 bases between. The CDR3 region is CAISELQAHTDTQYF. The CDR3 nucleotides are TGTGCCATCAGTGAGTTACAGGCTCACACAGATACGCAGTATTTT.

The rearrangement uses TRBV10-3 and TRBJ2-3; D is perhaps TRBD2 (6 bases). V lost 8 bases to trimming and J lost 4 bases, with 13 bases between them. Germline V gene lookup returns CDR1 ENHRY and CDR2 SYGVKD. The CDR3 totals 13 residues. This CDR3 reads CAIGGGYSDTQYF. Written as DNA, the CDR3 is TGTGCCATCGGAGGAGGGTACTCAGATACGCAGTATTTT.